Below are 23 T cell receptor beta chains sequenced from a single sample in a study of immune evolution from preneoplasia to lung adenocarcinoma. TCRdb keeps only in-frame clones here, not all; method: immunoSEQ multiplex PCR. The sample includes some 14,000 clones, 75% to 85% of them seen just once. The material sequenced was FFPE minimally invasive lung adenocarcinoma tissue. The receptors stem from a person between 65 and 80 years old with lung adenocarcinoma.

The chain combines TRBV19 with TRBJ1-5; D gene ambiguous. The length of the CDR3 is 14 residues. V was clipped by 7 bases and J by 0 bases, with 10 bases between them. CDR1 is LNHDA, CDR2 SQIVND, per germline (reference sequence). As DNA, the CDR3 is TGTGCCAGTATCCCAGACAATAGCAATCAGCCCCAGCATTTT. Protein sequence: CASIPDNSNQPQHF.

V gene TRBV28 combines with J gene TRBJ1-5, with TRBD1 identical over 12 bases. Per the germline V gene, CDR1 is MDHEN and CDR2 is SYDVKM. The length of the CDR3 is 17 residues. Trimming cost V 2 bases and J 7 bases; bases outside gene matches: 9. In nucleotides, the CDR3 is TGTGCCAGCAGTTTAAGGGGACAGGGGGCGCCGGGACAGCCCCAGCATTTT. Translated: CASSLRGQGAPGQPQHF.

The rearrangement uses TRBV10-2 and TRBJ1-6; TRBD1 agrees at 8 bases. The germline CDR1 and CDR2 sequences are WSHSY and SAAADI. This CDR3 region has 15 residues. Trimming removed 4 bases from V and 7 bases from J; junction bases left unmatched: 6. CDR3 sequence (DNA): TGCGCCAGCAGTGTGACGACAGGGGCCAATTCACCCCTCCACTTT. This encodes CASSVTTGANSPLHF.

The table lists this clone with a count of one. The chain uses TRBV4-1 and TRBJ1-3, with D possibly matching TRBD1 (6 bases). The CDR3 sequence is 16 residues long. The V end lost 1 base, the J end lost 1 base, and 11 bases lay between the germline ends. CDR1 is MGHRA and CDR2 is YSYEKL in the germline V gene. The CDR3 DNA follows: TGCGCCAGCAGCCAAGGCTTTGGACAGTCTGGAAACACCATATATTTT. This codes for CASSQGFGQSGNTIYF.

The chain combines TRBV19 with TRBJ1-1; 8 positions agree with TRBD1. The CDR3 spans 18 residues. Germline CDR1 reads LNHDA; CDR2 reads SQIVND (reference sequence). Germline trimming cut 8 bases from V and 0 bases from J; bases unmatched to any gene: 17. This CDR3 reads CASGRGGGQVALNTEAFF. The CDR3 DNA sequence: TGTGCCAGTGGTAGAGGTGGGGGACAGGTAGCTCTGAACACTGAAGCTTTCTTT.

V usage is TRBV9 and J usage is TRBJ1-1; tentative D call: TRBD1 (5 bases). Germline V gene sequence: CDR1 SGDLS, CDR2 YYNGEE. The CDR3 is 14 residues long. Trimming cost V 6 bases and J 0 bases, with 12 bases left between them. This chain's CDR3 is CASNQGRMNTEAFF. DNA for the CDR3: TGTGCCAGCAATCAGGGCAGGATGAACACTGAAGCTTTCTTT.

V gene TRBV7-9 combines with J gene TRBJ1-4; D remains unclear. Looked up from germline, CDR1 is SEHNR and CDR2 is FQNEAQ (reference sequence). CDR3 length: 14 amino acids. V dropped 1 base and J dropped 5 bases, with 8 bases sitting between them. The CDR3 DNA reads TGTGCCAGCAGCTTAGGGCAGCTAAATGAAAAACTGTTTTTT. Residues: CASSLGQLNEKLFF.

This clone came up once. The chain carries TRBV2 and TRBJ2-2; 8 bases fit TRBD1. In germline, CDR1 is SNHLY, CDR2 FYNNEI. The CDR3 has 14 residues. The V gene end was trimmed by 6 bases and the J gene end by 5 bases; junction bases not matched to a gene: 5. The CDR3: CASSRGRGTGELFF. The CDR3 DNA sequence: TGTGCCAGCAGCAGGGGGCGTGGGACCGGGGAGCTGTTTTTT.

The V gene is TRBV13, the J gene TRBJ2-3, with D possibly TRBD2 on 5 matching bases. Germline V CDR1 and CDR2: PRHDT, FYEKMQ (reference sequence). Trimming shortened V by 4 bases and J by 3 bases, and 8 bases separated the two germline ends. CDR3 size: 13 residues. Here the CDR3 reads CASSSGSTDTQYF. CDR3 bases: TGTGCCAGCAGCTCTGGGAGTACAGATACGCAGTATTTT.

The V and J genes are TRBV10-1 and TRBJ2-7; 8 bases map to TRBD1. The CDR3 totals 15 residues. The germline gives CDR1 WNHNN, CDR2 SYGVQD (reference sequence). V was clipped by 5 bases and J by 7 bases; unmatched bases: 13. The CDR3 DNA reads TGCGCCAGCAGTTCCGCGACAGGGGATTTAGGGGAGCAGTACTTC. Translated, it gives CASSSATGDLGEQYF.

The chain joins TRBV11-3 to TRBJ2-3; D is perhaps TRBD1 or TRBD2 (5 bases each). The germline V and J ends were trimmed by 5 bases and 0 bases, with 12 bases remaining between them. The CDR3 length is 15 residues. CDR1 SGHNT and CDR2 YENEEA come from the germline V gene. The CDR3 DNA reads TGTGCCAGCAGCGTGGGGACGGGAAGCACAGATACGCAGTATTTT. Translating it yields CASSVGTGSTDTQYF. Drawing the rest from reference TRBV11-3 and TRBJ2-3, the complete variable domain is EAGVVQSPRYKIIEKKQPVAFWCNPISGHNTLYWYLQNLGQGPELLIRYENEEAVDDSQLPKDRFSAERLKGVDSTLKIQPAELGDSAVYLCASSVGTGSTDTQYFGPGTRLTVL.

V gene TRBV2 combines with J gene TRBJ2-1, with D unresolved. Germline CDR1 reads SNHLY; CDR2 reads FYNNEI. Trimming left V 7 bases short and J 0 bases short, with 4 bases between. This CDR3 spans 12 amino acids. CDR3 sequence: CASTNSYNEQFF. DNA for the CDR3: TGTGCCAGCACCAACTCCTACAATGAGCAGTTCTTC.

The chain combines TRBV29-1 with TRBJ2-1, with D tentatively TRBD1 or TRBD2 (6 bases each). Germline V gene sequence: CDR1 SQVTM, CDR2 ANQGSEA. The CDR3 has 13 residues. Trimming took 5 bases from V and 10 from J, leaving 18 bases between them. The CDR3 spells CSVPGASNYEQFF. In DNA, the CDR3 is TGCAGCGTTCCGGGGGCCTCCAACTACGAGCAGTTCTTC.

The chain employs TRBV19 and TRBJ1-1; the D is unclear. The germline gives CDR1 LNHDA, CDR2 SQIVND (reference sequence). The V gene lost 3 bases and the J gene lost 0 bases, with 11 bases spanning the gap. The CDR3 has 15 amino acids. CDR3 in DNA: TGTGCCAGTAGTATCAACCAGGTTATGAACACTGAAGCTTTCTTT. Protein sequence: CASSINQVMNTEAFF.

A word on this clone: The same CDR3 arises from other DNA sequences in this sample as well. The rearrangement links TRBV5-4 to TRBJ1-2; 8 bases match TRBD1. This CDR3 is 16 amino acids long. The trim removed 4 bases at V and 0 bases at J, leaving 8 bases unmatched. The germline gives CDR1 SGHNT, CDR2 YYREEE (reference sequence). CDR3 DNA sequence: TGTGCCAGCAGCCTAGGACAGGGCGCTACTAACTATGGCTACACCTTC. This translates into CASSLGQGATNYGYTF.

The J gene is TRBJ2-3, the V gene TRBV7-9; 10 nucleotides match TRBD1. V dropped 8 bases and J dropped 0; count of bases not matched to a gene: 2. Per the germline V gene, CDR1 is SEHNR and CDR2 is FQNEAQ (reference sequence). CDR3 length: 14 residues. The CDR3 loop reads CASGQGGSTDTQYF. The CDR3 DNA sequence: TGTGCCAGCGGACAGGGGGGAAGCACAGATACGCAGTATTTT.

The gene calls are TRBV2 and TRBJ1-3; unclear D gene. Germline loops: CDR1 SNHLY, CDR2 FYNNEI. V was trimmed by 4 bases and J by 2 bases, leaving 6 bases between them. This CDR3 is 13 amino acids long. CDR3 sequence (DNA): TGTGCCAGCAGTGGAGGGCCTGGAAACACCATATATTTT. Translated, it gives CASSGGPGNTIYF.

The J gene is TRBJ1-4, the V gene TRBV6-6; D unresolved. CDR1 and CDR2 from the germline V gene are MNHNY and SVGAGI (reference sequence). This CDR3 spans 14 amino acids. Trimming shortened V by 2 bases and J by 8 bases, and 12 bases separated the two germline ends. The CDR3 DNA is TGTGCCAGCAGTTACGGGTTAATGGAGGAAAAACTGTTTTTT. This codes for CASSYGLMEEKLFF.

This chain joins TRBV4-1 and TRBJ2-7; D uncertain. Looked up from germline, CDR1 is MGHRA and CDR2 is YSYEKL. This CDR3 is 15 amino acids long. V dropped 0 bases and J dropped 6 bases, with 15 bases sitting between them. The CDR3 is CASSQEGSLLGEQYF. The CDR3 DNA reads as TGCGCCAGCAGCCAAGAGGGCTCTCTATTGGGCGAGCAGTACTTC.

On this clone itself: Other DNA sequences of this sample code for an identical CDR3. This chain uses TRBV1 with TRBJ2-5; no check of the table's D call, TRBD2, against the DNA was made. TRBV1 is shown as a pseudogene. This CDR3 is 12 amino acids long. CDR3 DNA: TGCACCAGCAGCCCACTGCAAGAGACTCAGTACTTC. This codes for CTSSPLQETQYF.

In its sample, this clone was seen once. The chain links TRBV14 to TRBJ2-7, with no clear D. Per germline, CDR1 SGHDN and CDR2 FVKESK. The V end lost 5 bases, the J end lost 8 bases, and 22 bases lay between the germline ends. The CDR3 sequence is 15 residues long. This CDR3 reads CASSLKIGAEFKQYF. DNA for the CDR3: TGTGCCAGCAGCTTAAAGATCGGCGCAGAGTTCAAGCAGTACTTC.

The chain recombines TRBV9 with TRBJ2-1, with 11 bases fitting TRBD2. Trimming removed 0 bases from V and 0 bases from J; junction bases left unmatched: 8. CDR1 is SGDLS, CDR2 YYNGEE, per germline. The CDR3 runs 19 residues. The CDR3 DNA is TGTGCCAGCAGCGTAGGGTCTAGCGGGGGGCTGAGCTCCTACAATGAGCAGTTCTTC. Protein: CASSVGSSGGLSSYNEQFF.

The V gene is TRBV7-3, the J gene TRBJ1-1; tentative D call: TRBD1 (5 bases). CDR1 and CDR2 from the germline V gene are SGHTA and FQGTGA. V lost 3 bases to trimming and J lost 6 bases, with 11 bases between them. This CDR3 is built from 13 residues. CDR3 protein: CASSFRGEAEAFF. The CDR3 bases are TGTGCCAGCAGCTTTCGGGGGGAGGCTGAAGCTTTCTTT.